The clone carrying this TCR beta chain was observed a few times. What it binds is unknown. These data come from a study of T cell repertoires in cytomegalovirus infection. Looking at the study overall: An indication of both CMV infection and matching HLA type came from public TCR beta signatures.

Overall study results and limits: Carriers of CMV plus the relevant HLA were identified by cumulative public TCR beta family frequency.

TCRdb fed the reads into MiXCR, producing one record per CDR3 protein. The sample includes about 400,000 distinct CDR3 sequences, around 18% of them seen just once. Sequencing was performed on PBMCs. The sequence derives from a human donor in good health (CMV status not recorded). Some clones in this sample may be carry-over from other donors' samples.

CDR3 DNA: TGTGCCTGGAGTGCGGGGCGATCCTACAATGAGCAGTTCTTC. Protein product: CAWSAGRSYNEQFF. The chain employs TRBV30 and TRBJ2-1; D tentatively reads TRBD1 or TRBD2 (5 bases each). Germline V lookup: CDR1 GTSNPN, CDR2 SVGIG (reference sequence). V lost 1 base to trimming and J lost 1 base, with 8 bases between them. The CDR3 has 14 amino acids. The whole variable domain, filled in from reference TRBV30 and TRBJ2-1, reads SQTIHQWPATLVQPVGSPLSLECTVEGTSNPNLYWYRQAAGRGLQLLFYSVGIGQISSEVPQNLSASRPQDRQFILSSKKLLLSDSGFYLCAWSAGRSYNEQFFGPGTRLTVL.